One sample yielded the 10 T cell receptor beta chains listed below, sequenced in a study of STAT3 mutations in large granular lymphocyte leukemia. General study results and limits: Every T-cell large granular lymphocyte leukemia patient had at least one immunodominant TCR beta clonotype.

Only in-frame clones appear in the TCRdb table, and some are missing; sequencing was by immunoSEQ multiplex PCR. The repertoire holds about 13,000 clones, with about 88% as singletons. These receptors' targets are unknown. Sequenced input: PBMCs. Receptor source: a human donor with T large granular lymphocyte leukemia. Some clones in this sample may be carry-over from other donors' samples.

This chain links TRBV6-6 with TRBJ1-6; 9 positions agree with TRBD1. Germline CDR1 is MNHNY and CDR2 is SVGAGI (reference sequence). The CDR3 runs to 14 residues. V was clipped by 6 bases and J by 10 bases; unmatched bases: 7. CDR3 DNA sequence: TGTGCCAGCAGACTGGGACAGGGAGGATCACCCCTCCACTTT. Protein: CASRLGQGGSPLHF.

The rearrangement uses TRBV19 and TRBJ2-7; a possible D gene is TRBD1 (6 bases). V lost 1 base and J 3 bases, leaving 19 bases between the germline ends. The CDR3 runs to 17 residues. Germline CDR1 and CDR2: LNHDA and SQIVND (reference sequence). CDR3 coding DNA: TGTGCCAGTAGTATAGTTTTGACAGGTTCAATTTACTACGAGCAGTACTTC. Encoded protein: CASSIVLTGSIYYEQYF. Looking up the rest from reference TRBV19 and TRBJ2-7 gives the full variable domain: DGGITQSPKYLFRKEGQNVTLSCEQNLNHDAMYWYRQDPGQGLRLIYYSQIVNDFQKGDIAEGYSVSREKKESFPLTVTSAQKNPTAFYLCASSIVLTGSIYYEQYFGPGTRLTVT.

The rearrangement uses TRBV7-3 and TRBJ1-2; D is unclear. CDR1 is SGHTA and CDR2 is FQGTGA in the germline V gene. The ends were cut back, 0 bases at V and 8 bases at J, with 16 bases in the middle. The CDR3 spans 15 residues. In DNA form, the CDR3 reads TGTGCCAGCAGCTTAACGCACACCGGGGTCGGGGGCTACACCTTC. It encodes CASSLTHTGVGGYTF.

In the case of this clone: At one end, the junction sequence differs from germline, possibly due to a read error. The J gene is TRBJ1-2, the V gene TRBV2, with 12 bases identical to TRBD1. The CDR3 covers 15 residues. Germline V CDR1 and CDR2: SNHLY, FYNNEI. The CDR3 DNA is TGTGCCAGCAGAGAAGGGACAGGGGGCAACTATGGCTACACCTTC. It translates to CASREGTGGNYGYTF.

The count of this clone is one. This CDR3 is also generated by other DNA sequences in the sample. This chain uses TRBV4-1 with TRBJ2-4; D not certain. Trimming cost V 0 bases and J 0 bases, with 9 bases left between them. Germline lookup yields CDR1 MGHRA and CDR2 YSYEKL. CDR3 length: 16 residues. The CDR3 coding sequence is TGCGCCAGCAGCCAAGATCGAACTTTAGCCAAAAACATTCAGTACTTC. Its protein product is CASSQDRTLAKNIQYF.

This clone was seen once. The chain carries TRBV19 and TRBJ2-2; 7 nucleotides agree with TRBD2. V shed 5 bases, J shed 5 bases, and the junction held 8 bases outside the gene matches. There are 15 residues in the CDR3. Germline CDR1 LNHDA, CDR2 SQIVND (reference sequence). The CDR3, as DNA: TGTGCCAGTAGTGGGTACGGCGGGAGTACCGGGGAGCTGTTTTTT. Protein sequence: CASSGYGGSTGELFF.

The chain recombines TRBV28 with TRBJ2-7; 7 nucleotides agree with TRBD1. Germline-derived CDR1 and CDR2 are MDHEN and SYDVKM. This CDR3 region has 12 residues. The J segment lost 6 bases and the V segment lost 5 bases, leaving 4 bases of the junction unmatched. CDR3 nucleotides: TGTGCCAGCAGTCCTCGGACAGGCGAGCAGTACTTC. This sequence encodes CASSPRTGEQYF. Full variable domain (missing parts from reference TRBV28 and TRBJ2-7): DVKVTQSSRYLVKRTGEKVFLECVQDMDHENMFWYRQDPGLGLRLIYFSYDVKMKEKGDIPEGYSVSREKKERFSLILESASTNQTSMYLCASSPRTGEQYFGPGTRLTVT.

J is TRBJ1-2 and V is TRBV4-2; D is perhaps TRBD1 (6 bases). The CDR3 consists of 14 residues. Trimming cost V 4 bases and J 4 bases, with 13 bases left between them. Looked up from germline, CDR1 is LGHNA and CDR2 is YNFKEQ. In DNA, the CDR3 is TGTGCCAGCAGCCTCGAGGGGGGGGGCTATGGCTACACCTTC. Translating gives CASSLEGGGYGYTF.

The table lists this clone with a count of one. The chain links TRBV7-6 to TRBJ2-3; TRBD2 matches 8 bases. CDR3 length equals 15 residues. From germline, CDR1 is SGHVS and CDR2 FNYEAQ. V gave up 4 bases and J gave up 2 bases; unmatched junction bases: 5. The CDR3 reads CASSSSAGVTDTQYF. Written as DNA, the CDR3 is TGTGCCAGCAGCTCCTCAGCGGGAGTCACAGATACGCAGTATTTT. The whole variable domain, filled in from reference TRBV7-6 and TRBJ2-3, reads GAGVSQSPRYKVTKRGQDVALRCDPISGHVSLYWYRQALGQGPEFLTYFNYEAQQDKSGLPNDRFSAERPEGSISTLTIQRTEQRDSAMYRCASSSSAGVTDTQYFGPGTRLTVL.

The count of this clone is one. The CDR3 coding sequence is TGTGCCAGCAGCTTAATAGGGACTGAAGCTTTCTTT. As protein: CASSLIGTEAFF. The chain has TRBV7-9 and TRBJ1-1; D remains ambiguous. Trimming pared 2 bases from V and 5 bases from J, leaving 6 bases between. CDR1 is SEHNR and CDR2 is FQNEAQ in the germline V gene (reference sequence). CDR3 length: 12 amino acids.